This entry is about one TCR beta chain. Its antigen is not identified. Using quantitative 5'-RACE with molecular barcodes, the authors made TCR beta libraries. TCRdb independently ran MiXCR on the 5' RACE reads; one entry per CDR3 protein. The sample shows around 450,000 distinct CDR3 sequences, 25% to 30% of them seen only once. The data were taken from a study of CD8 T cells in ankylosing spondylitis. Study findings and constraints: A TCR beta motif made of several highly homologous variants seemed typical of ankylosing spondylitis blood.

The sample consisted of blood, either unsorted or a sorted T cell fraction (not recorded which). The clonotype was recovered from a male donor with ankylosing spondylitis.

DNA of the CDR3: TGCGCCAGCAGCCCCAGGATAGCAAACTATGGCTACACCTTC. Translation: CASSPRIANYGYTF. This chain joins TRBV5-1 and TRBJ1-2; no clear D. The V and J ends lost 4 bases and 2 bases respectively, with 12 bases between them. The CDR3 loop spans 14 amino acids. CDR1 SGHRS and CDR2 YFSETQ come from the germline V gene.